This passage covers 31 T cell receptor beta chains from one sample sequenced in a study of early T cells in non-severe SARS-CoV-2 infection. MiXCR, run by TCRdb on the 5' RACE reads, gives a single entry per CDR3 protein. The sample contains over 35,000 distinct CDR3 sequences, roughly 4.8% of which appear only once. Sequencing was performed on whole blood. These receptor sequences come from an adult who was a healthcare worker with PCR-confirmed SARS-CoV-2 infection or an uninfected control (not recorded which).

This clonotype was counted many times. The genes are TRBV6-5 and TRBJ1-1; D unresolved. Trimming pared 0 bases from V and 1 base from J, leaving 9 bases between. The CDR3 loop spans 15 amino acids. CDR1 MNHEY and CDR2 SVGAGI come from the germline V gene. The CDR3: CASSYSRRRNTEAFF. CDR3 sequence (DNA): TGTGCCAGCAGTTACTCTAGAAGGAGGAACACTGAAGCTTTCTTT.

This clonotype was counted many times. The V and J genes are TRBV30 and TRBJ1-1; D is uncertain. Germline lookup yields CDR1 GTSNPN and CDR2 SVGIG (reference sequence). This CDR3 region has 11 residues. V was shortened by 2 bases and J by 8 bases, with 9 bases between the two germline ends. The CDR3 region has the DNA TGTGCCTGGAGTTTAGCCAACGAAGCTTTCTTT. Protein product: CAWSLANEAFF.

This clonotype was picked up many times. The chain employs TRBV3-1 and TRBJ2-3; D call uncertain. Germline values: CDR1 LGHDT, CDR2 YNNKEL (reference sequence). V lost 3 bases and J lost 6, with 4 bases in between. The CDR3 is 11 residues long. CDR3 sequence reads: CASSQSDTQYF. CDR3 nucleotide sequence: TGTGCCAGCAGCCAGTCCGATACGCAGTATTTT.

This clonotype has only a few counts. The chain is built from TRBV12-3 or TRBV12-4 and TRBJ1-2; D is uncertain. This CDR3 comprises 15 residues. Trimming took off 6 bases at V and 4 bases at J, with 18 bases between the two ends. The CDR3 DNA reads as TGTGCCAGCAGCCATACTGGACTGGACCTCTATGGCTACACCTTC. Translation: CASSHTGLDLYGYTF.

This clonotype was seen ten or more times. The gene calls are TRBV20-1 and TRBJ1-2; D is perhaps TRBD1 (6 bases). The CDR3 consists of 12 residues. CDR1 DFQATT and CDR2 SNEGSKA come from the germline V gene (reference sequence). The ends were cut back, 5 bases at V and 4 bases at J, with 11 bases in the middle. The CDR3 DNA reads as TGCAGTGCTCGACAGGATATCTATGGCTACACCTTC. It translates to CSARQDIYGYTF.

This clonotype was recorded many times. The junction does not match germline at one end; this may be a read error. CDR3 coding DNA: TGTGCCAGCAGCCAAGATACCGGGACTCCAAGGGATTTT. This translates into CASSQDTGTPRDF. The rearrangement joins TRBV4-2 to TRBJ2-3, with TRBD2 as a possible D gene (6 bases). Germline-derived CDR1 and CDR2 are LGHNA and YNFKEQ. The CDR3 is 13 amino acids.

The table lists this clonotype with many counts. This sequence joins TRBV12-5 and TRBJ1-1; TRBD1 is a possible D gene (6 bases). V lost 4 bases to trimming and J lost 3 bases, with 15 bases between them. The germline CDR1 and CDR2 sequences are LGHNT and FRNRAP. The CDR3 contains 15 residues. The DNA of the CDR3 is TGTGCTAGTGGTTCAGGACAGAATGGCGACACTGAAGCTTTCTTT. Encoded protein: CASGSGQNGDTEAFF.

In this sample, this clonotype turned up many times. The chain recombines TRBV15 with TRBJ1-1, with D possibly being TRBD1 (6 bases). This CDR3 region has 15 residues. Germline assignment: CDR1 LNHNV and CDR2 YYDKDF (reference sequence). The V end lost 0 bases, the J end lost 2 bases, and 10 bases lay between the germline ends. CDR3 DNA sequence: TGTGCCACCAGCAGAGACAGGGGCCTTAACACTGAAGCTTTCTTT. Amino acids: CATSRDRGLNTEAFF.

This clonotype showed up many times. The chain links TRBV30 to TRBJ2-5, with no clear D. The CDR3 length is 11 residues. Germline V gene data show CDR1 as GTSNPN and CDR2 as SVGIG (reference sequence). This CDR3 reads CARASQETQYF. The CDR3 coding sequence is TGTGCTCGGGCCTCCCAAGAGACCCAGTACTTC.

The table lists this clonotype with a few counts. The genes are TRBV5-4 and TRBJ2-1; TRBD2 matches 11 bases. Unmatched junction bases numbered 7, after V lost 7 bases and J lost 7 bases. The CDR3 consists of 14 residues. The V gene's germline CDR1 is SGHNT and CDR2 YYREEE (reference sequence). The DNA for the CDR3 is TGTGCCAGCGCCTTAGCGGGGGGGAGGAATGAGCAGTTCTTC. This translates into CASALAGGRNEQFF.

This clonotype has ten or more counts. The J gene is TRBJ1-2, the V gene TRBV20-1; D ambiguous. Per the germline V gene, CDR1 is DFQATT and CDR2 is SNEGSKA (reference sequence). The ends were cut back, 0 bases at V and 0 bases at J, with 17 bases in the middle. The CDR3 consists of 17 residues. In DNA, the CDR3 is TGCAGTGCTAGAGATATGTTGGGAGTAACAGCTAACTATGGCTACACCTTC. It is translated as CSARDMLGVTANYGYTF.

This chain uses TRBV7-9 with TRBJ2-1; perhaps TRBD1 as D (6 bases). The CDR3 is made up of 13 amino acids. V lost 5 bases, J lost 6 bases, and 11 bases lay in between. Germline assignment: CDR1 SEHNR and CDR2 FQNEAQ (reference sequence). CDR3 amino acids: CASSVTGFNEQFF. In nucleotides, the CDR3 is TGTGCCAGCAGCGTTACAGGGTTCAATGAGCAGTTCTTC.

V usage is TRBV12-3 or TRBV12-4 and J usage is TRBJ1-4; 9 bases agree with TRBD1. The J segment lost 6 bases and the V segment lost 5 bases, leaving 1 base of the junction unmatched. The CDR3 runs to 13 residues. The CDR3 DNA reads TGTGCCAGCAGTGGGGACAGGGATGAAAAACTGTTTTTT. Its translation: CASSGDRDEKLFF.

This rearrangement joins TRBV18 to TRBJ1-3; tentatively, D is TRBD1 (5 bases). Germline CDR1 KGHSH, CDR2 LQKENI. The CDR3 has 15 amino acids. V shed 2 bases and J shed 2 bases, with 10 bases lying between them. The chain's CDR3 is CASSPVGGTGNTIYF. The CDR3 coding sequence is TGTGCCAGCTCACCAGTCGGGGGAACTGGAAACACCATATATTTT.

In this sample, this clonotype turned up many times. Here the CDR3 DNA reads TGTGCCAGCAGCGTAGGAGGGTCCAAGAACACTGAAGCTTTCTTT. Its translation: CASSVGGSKNTEAFF. The chain carries TRBV9 and TRBJ1-1; no clear D gene. Looked up from germline, CDR1 is SGDLS and CDR2 is YYNGEE. The CDR3 length is 15 residues. V shed 0 bases and J shed 1 base, with 10 bases lying between them.

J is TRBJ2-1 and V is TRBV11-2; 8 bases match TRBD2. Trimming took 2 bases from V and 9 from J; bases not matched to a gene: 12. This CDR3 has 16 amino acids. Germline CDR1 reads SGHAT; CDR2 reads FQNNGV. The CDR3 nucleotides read TGTGCCAGCAGCTTACGTCGTGTAGCGGGGATCACTGAGCAGTTCTTC. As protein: CASSLRRVAGITEQFF. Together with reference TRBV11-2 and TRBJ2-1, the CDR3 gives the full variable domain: EAGVAQSPRYKIIEKRQSVAFWCNPISGHATLYWYQQILGQGPKLLIQFQNNGVVDDSQLPKDRFSAERLKGVDSTLKIQPAKLEDSAVYLCASSLRRVAGITEQFFGPGTRLTVL.

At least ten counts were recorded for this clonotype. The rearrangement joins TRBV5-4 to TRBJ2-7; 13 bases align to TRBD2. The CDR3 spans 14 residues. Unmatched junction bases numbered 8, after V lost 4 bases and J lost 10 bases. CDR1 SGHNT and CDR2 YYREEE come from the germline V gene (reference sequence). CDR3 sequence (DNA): TGTGCCAGCAGCCCGGGACTAGCGGGGTCCCTCCAGTACTTC. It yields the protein CASSPGLAGSLQYF.

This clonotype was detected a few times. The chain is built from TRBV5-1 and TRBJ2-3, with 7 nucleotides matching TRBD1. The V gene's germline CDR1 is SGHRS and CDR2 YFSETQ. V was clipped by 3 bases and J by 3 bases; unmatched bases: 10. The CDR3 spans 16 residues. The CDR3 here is CASSSSPDRNTDTQYF. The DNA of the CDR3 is TGCGCCAGCAGCTCGAGTCCGGACAGGAATACAGATACGCAGTATTTT.

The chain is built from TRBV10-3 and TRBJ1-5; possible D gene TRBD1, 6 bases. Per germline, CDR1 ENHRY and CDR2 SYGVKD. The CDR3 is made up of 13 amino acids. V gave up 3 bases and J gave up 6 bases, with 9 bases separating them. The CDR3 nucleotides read TGTGCCATCAGTGACACAGGGAGTCAGCCCCAGCATTTT. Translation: CAISDTGSQPQHF.

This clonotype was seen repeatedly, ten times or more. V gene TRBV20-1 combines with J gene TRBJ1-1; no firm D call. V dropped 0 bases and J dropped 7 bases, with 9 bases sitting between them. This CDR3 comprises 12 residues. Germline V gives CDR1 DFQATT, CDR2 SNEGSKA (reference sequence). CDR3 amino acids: CSARDLGFEAFF. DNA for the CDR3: TGCAGTGCTAGAGATCTAGGGTTTGAAGCTTTCTTT.

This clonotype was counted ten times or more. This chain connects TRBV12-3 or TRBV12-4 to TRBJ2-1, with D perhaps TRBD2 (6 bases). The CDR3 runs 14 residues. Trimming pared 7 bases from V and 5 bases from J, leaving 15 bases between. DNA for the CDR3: TGTGCCAGCACCGCCGGGCTAGCGAACAATGAGCAGTTCTTC. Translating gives CASTAGLANNEQFF.

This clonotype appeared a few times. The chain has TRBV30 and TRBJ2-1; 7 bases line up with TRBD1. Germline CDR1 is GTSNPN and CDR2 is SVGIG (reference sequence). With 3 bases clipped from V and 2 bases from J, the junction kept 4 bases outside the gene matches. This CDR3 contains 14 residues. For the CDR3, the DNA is TGTGCCTGGAGCTTGACAGGGCCCTACAATGAGCAGTTCTTC. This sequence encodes CAWSLTGPYNEQFF.

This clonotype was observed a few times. The CDR3 region is CSASFSGAYEQYF. The CDR3 coding sequence is TGCAGTGCCTCATTTAGCGGGGCTTACGAGCAGTACTTC. The genes are TRBV20-1 and TRBJ2-7; 8 nucleotides agree with TRBD2. CDR3 length equals 13 residues. V shed 6 bases, J shed 4 bases, and the junction held 8 bases outside the gene matches. Germline V gene sequence: CDR1 DFQATT, CDR2 SNEGSKA (reference sequence).

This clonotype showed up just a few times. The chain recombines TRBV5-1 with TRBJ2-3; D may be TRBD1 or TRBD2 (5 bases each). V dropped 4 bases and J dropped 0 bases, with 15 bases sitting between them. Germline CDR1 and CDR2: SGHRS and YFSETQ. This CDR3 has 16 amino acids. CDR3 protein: CASSPRGVWSTDTQYF. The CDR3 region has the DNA TGCGCCAGCAGCCCCCGAGGGGTCTGGAGCACAGATACGCAGTATTTT. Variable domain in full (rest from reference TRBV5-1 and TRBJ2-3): KAGVTQTPRYLIKTRGQQVTLSCSPISGHRSVSWYQQTPGQGLQFLFEYFSETQRNKGNFPGRFSGRQFSNSRSEMNVSTLELGDSALYLCASSPRGVWSTDTQYFGPGTRLTVL.

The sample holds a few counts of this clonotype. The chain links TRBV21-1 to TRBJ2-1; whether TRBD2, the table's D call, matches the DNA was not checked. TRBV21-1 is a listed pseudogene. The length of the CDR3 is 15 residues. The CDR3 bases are TGTGCCAGCAGCATGGAGCCCGCGACCTACAATGAGCAGTTCTTC. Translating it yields CASSMEPATYNEQFF.

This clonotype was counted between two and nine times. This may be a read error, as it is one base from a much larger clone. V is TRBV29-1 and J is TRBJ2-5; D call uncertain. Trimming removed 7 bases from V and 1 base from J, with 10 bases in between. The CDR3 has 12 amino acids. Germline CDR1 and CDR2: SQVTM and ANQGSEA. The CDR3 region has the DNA TGCAGCGGAAGGGCAGGCCAAGAGACCCAGTACTTC. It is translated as CSGRAGQETQYF.

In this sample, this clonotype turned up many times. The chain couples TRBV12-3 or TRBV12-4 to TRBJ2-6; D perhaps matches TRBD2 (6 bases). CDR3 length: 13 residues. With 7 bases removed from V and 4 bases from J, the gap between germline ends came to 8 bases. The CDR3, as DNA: TGTGCCAGCACGGGGGACGGGGCCAACGTCCTGACTTTC. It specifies CASTGDGANVLTF.

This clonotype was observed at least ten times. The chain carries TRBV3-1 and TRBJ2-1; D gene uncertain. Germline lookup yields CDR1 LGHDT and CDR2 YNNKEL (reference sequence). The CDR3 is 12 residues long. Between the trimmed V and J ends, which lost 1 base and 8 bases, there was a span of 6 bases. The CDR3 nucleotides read TGTGCCAGCAGCCAAGGGCTCCATGAGCAGTTCTTC. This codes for CASSQGLHEQFF.

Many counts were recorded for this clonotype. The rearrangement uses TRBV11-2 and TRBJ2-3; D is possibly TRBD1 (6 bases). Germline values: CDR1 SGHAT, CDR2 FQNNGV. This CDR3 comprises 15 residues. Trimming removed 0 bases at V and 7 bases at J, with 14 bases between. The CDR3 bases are TGTGCCAGCAGCTTAGATTGGGGGCAGGGGTATACGCAGTATTTT. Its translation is CASSLDWGQGYTQYF. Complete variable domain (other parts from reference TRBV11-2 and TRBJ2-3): EAGVAQSPRYKIIEKRQSVAFWCNPISGHATLYWYQQILGQGPKLLIQFQNNGVVDDSQLPKDRFSAERLKGVDSTLKIQPAKLEDSAVYLCASSLDWGQGYTQYFGPGTRLTVL.

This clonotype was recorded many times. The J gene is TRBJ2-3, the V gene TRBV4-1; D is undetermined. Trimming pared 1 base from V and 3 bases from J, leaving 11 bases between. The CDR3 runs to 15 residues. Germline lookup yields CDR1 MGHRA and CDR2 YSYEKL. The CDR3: CASSQVGLVTDTQYF. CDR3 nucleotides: TGCGCCAGCAGCCAAGTCGGGCTAGTGACAGATACGCAGTATTTT.

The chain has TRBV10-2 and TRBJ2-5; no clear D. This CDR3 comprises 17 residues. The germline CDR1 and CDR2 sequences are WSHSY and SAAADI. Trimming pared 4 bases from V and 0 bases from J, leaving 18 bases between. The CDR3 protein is CASSGPLGSMYQETQYF. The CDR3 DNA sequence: TGCGCCAGCAGTGGCCCCCTTGGGTCCATGTACCAAGAGACCCAGTACTTC.